This record looks at one TCR beta chain sequence and its context. Only a few counts were recorded for this clonotype. Its antigen is currently not known. No base qualities exist here, and no much larger clone lies one base off it. The germline V gene provides CDR1 SGHRS and CDR2 YFSETQ. Trimming accounts for 4 bases at V and 0 bases at J, while the number of junction bases matched to no gene is 6. Measured from the cysteine to the phenylalanine, the CDR3 is 15 residues long. The entry retains the CDR3 DNA only, 45 bases that are in frame from base 1. The source of the sample is a study of T-cell reconstitution after alpha-beta-depleted transplantation in children (dated by TCRdb to about 2016). In the study overall: The study quantitatively tracked T-cell immune reconstitution after TCRalphabeta/CD19-depleted allogeneic hematopoietic cell transplantation in children using TCR repertoire profiling. Overall study results and their limits: In some patients, the high TCRbeta diversity seen at day 60 was put down to recipient T cells and intrathymic progenitors that had survived conditioning. The frequencies of hyperexpanded clones fell over the following months, and after one year, T-cell counts and TCRbeta diversity were mostly attributed to newly produced T cells. The apparently early alphabetaT-cell count recovery about two months after transplant was reportedly dependent on only several hundred rapidly expanded clones derived from non-depleted graft cells.

The library was generated by PCR. The instrument given in TCRdb is Illumina HiSeq 2500. TCR library preparation used molecular barcoding, with unique molecular identifiers applied to normalize quantification of the TCRbeta repertoire. TCRdb reprocessed the public reads (quality trimming at Q25 with fastp, clone calling with MiXCR) and kept in-frame beta chains. Every CDR3 protein is listed once, alongside the most common genes and DNA of its rows. The sample has 750,000 to 950,000 distinct CDR3 sequences on record, less than 20% of them singletons. Approximately 5% of the sample is in the top ten clones. This specimen's treatment or condition label, interpreted: allogeneic hematopoietic cell transplantation with graft depleted of TCRalphabeta T cells and CD19 B cells. The children who served as transplant recipients had been given grafts of TCRalphabeta/CD19-depleted allogeneic hematopoietic cells.

This TCR was recovered from a male patient younger than 18 who had a stem cell transplant for acute lymphoblastic leukemia, so the T cells may come from the graft donor. This specimen consisted of PBMCs, mostly from graft donor cells, obtained 360 days after TCRalphabeta/CD19-depleted stem cell transplant. The rearrangement joined TRBV5-1 to TRBJ2-7; 8 central nucleotides agree with TRBD2. The CDR3 sequence is CASSHGLAFSYEQYF. Here is the DNA: TGCGCCAGCAGCCACGGACTAGCCTTCTCCTACGAGCAGTACTTC.